Included here is one T cell receptor beta chain sequence, with context. The sample originates from a study of low-dose radiotherapy and immunotherapy resistance in tumors. The wider study: One day prior to radiation and immunotherapy, intravenous cyclophosphamide at 200 mg/m2 was given, repeated every two weeks.

Germline CDR1 and CDR2: SGHVS and FNYEAQ. The CDR3 sequence is 17 residues long. V lost 4 bases, J lost 0 bases, and 8 bases stayed unmatched. First-strand cDNA relied on TRAV- and TRBV-specific primers spanning alpha and beta chains. Amplification of TCRs used a constant-region primer and V-primer adapter for roughly 20 PCR cycles. TCRdb used MiXCR to reprocess the reads, holding one entry per CDR3 protein. In the table there are around 80,000 distinct CDR3 sequences, under 20% of which are singletons. The time point is: after trial treatment. This sample's treatment: LDRT plus nivolumab, ipilimumab, low-dose cyclophosphamide and aspirin (RACIN trial).

The sample in question was PBMCs, obtained after low-dose radiotherapy plus immunotherapy. This receptor was obtained from a male donor with prostate cancer. This chain connects TRBV7-6 to TRBJ2-4, with 8 positions matching TRBD2. The CDR3, as DNA: TGTGCCAGCAGCTACTCAGGACTAGCAGTAGCCAAAAACATTCAGTACTTC. This translates into CASSYSGLAVAKNIQYF.